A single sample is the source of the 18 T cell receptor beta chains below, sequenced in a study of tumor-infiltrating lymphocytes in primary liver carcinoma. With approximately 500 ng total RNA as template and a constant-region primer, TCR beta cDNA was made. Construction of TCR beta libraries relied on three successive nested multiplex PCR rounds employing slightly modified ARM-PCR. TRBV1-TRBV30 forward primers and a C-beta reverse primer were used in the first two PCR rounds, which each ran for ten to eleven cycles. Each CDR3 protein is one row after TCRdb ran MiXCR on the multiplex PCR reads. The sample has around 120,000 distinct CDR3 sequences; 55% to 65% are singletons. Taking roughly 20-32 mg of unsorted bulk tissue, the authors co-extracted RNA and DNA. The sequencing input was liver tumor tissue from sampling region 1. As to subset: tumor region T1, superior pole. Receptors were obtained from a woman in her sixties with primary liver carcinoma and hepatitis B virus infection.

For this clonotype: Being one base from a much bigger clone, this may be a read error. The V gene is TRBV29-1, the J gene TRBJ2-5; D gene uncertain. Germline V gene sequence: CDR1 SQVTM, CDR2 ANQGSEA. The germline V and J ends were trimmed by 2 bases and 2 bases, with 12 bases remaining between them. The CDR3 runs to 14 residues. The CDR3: CSVERVNVQETQYF. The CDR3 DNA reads TGCAGCGTTGAACGCGTGAACGTACAAGAGACCCAGTACTTC.

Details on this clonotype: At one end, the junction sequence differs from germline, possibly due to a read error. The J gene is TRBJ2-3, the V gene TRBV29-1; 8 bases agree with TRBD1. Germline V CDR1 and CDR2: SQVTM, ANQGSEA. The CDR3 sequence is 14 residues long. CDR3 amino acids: CSVGDRTFTDTQYF. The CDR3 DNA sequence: TGCAGTGTTGGGGACAGGACCTTCACAGATACGCAATATTTT.

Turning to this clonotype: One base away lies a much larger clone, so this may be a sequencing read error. The CDR3 region is CSVDNRGTRYF. CDR3 bases: TGCAGCGTTGACAACAGGGGCACCAGATATTTT. The chain recombines TRBV29-1 with TRBJ1-3, with 7 bases aligning to TRBD1. Looked up from germline, CDR1 is SQVTM and CDR2 is ANQGSEA. This CDR3 has 11 amino acids.

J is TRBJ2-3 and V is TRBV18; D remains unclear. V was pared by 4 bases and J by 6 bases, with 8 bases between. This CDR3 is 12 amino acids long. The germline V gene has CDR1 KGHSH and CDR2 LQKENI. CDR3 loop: CASSRREDTQYF. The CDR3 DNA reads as TGTGCCAGCTCACGGCGAGAGGATACGCAGTATTTT.

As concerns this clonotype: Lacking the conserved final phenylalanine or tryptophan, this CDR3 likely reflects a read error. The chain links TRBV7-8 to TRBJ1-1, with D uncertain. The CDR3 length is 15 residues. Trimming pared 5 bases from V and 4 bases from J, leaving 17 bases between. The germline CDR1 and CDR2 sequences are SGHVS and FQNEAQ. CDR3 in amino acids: CASSDWAASGTEAFI. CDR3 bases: TGTGCCAGCAGCGATTGGGCGGCATCGGGCACTGAAGCTTTCATT.

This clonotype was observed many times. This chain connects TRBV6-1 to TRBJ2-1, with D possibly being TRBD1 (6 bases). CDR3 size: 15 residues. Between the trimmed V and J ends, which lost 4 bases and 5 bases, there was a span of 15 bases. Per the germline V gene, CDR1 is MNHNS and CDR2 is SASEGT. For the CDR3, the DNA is TGTGCCAGCAGTGTATTAGGGGGATTCAACAATGAGCAGTTCTTC. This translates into CASSVLGGFNNEQFF.

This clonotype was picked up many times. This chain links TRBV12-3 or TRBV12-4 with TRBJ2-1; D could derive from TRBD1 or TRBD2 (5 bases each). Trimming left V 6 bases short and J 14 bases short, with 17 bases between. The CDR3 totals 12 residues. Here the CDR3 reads CASRPGTTKEFF. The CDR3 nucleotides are TGTGCCAGCAGACCCGGGACCACTAAGGAGTTCTTC.

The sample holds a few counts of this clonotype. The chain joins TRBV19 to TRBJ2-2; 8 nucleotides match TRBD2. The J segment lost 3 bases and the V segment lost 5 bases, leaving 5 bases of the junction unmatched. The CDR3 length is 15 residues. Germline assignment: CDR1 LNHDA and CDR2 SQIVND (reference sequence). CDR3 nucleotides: TGTGCCAGTAGTTCTCAGCGGGAGTACACCGGGGAGCTGTTTTTT. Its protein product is CASSSQREYTGELFF. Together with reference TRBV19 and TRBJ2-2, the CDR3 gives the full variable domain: DGGITQSPKYLFRKEGQNVTLSCEQNLNHDAMYWYRQDPGQGLRLIYYSQIVNDFQKGDIAEGYSVSREKKESFPLTVTSAQKNPTAFYLCASSSQREYTGELFFGEGSRLTVL.

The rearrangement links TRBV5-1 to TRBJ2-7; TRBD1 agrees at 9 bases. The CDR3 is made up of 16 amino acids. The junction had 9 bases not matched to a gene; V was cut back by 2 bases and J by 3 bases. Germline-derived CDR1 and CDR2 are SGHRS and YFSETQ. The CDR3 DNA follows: TGCGCCAGCAGCTTCGATGGACAGGGGTTGGTCTACGAGCAGTACTTC. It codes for CASSFDGQGLVYEQYF.

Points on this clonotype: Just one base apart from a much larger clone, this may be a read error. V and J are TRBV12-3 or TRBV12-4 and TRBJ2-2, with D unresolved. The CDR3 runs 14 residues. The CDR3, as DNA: TGTGCCAGCAGTCTACTCAAGAACATCGGGGAGCTGTTTTTT. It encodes CASSLLKNIGELFF.

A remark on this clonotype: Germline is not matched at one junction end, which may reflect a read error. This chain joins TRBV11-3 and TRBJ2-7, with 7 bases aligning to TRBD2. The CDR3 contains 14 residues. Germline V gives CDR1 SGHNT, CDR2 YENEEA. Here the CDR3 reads CASSLRDRDYELYF. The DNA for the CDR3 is TGTGCCAGCAGCCTCCGGGATAGGGACTACGAGCTGTACTTC.

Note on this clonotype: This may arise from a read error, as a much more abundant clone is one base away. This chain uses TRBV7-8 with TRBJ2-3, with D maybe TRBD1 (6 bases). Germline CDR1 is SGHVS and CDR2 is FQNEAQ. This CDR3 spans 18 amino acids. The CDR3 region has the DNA TGTGCCAGCAGCTTAATGGGCCCGGGGACACTCAGCACAGATATGCAGTATTTT. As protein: CASSLMGPGTLSTDMQYF.

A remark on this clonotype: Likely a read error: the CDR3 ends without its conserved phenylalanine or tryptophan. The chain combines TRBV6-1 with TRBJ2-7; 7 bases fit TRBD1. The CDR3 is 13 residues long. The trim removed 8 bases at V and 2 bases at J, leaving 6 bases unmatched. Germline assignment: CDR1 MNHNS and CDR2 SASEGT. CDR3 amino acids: CASGWDRPYEQYL. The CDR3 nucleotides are TGTGCCAGCGGGTGGGACAGACCCTACGAGCAGTACCTC.

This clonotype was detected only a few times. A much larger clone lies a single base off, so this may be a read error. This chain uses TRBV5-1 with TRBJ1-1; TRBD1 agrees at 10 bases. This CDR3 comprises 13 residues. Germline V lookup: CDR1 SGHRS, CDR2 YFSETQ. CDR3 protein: CASSLDRGTEASF. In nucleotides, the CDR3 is TGCGCCAGCAGCCTGGACAGGGGGACTGAAGCTTCCTTT. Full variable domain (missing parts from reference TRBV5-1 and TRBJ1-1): KAGVTQTPRYLIKTRGQQVTLSCSPISGHRSVSWYQQTPGQGLQFLFEYFSETQRNKGNFPGRFSGRQFSNSRSEMNVSTLELGDSALYLCASSLDRGTEASFGQGTRLTVV.

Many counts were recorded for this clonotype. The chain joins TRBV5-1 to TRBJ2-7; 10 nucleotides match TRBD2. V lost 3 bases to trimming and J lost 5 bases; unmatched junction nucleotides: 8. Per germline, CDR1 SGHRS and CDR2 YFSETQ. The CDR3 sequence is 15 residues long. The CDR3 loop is CASSSGTSVGHEQYF. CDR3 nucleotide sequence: TGCGCCAGCAGCTCAGGGACTAGCGTCGGTCACGAGCAGTACTTC.

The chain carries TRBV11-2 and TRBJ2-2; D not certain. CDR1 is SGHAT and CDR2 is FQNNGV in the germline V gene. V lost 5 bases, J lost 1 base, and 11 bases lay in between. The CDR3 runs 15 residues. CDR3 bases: TGTGCCAGCAGCATAACAGAGGAGAACACCGGGGAGCTGTTTTTT. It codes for CASSITEENTGELFF.

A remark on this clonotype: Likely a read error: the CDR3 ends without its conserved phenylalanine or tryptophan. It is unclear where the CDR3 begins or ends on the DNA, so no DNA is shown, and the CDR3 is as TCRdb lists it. CDR3 amino acids: CASSPRRGHQETQYL. The chain couples TRBV11-2 to TRBJ2-5; TRBD2, the table's D call, lacks a check against the DNA. Looked up from germline, CDR1 is SGHAT and CDR2 is FQNNGV. The CDR3 sequence runs 15 residues, both termini included.

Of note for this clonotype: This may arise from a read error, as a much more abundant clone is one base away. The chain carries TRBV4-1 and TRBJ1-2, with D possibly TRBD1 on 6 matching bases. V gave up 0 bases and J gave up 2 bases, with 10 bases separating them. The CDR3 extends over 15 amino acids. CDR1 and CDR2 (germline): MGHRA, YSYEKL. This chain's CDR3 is CASSQDGRGNYGYTF. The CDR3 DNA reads TGCGCCAGCAGCCAAGATGGCAGGGGCAACTATGGCTACACCTTC.